These 6 T cell receptor beta chains were all obtained from the same sample, sequenced in a study of regulatory T cells. Overall study findings and caveats: In CD3G-deficient patients, conventional CD4+ T cells were enriched for hydrophobic CDR3 residues at positions 6 and 7.

The PCR used 52 TRBV and 13 TRBJ primers. Profiled with immunoSEQ multiplex PCR; TCRdb holds only in-frame clones, not every one. The table has tens of thousands of clones, 92% seen once; the top ten hold roughly 1.4%. These TCRs' antigens remain unknown. Input material: conventional CD4+ T cells sorted from blood. These TCRs come from a person under 35 with CD3G deficiency.

The gene calls are TRBV10-3 and TRBJ1-1; no firm D call. The CDR3 has 13 amino acids. Trimming shortened V by 11 bases and J by 0 bases, and 13 bases separated the two germline ends. CDR1 is ENHRY, CDR2 SYGVKD, per germline. CDR3 residues: CAVRTDMNTEAFF. The CDR3 DNA reads TGTGCCGTAAGGACGGATATGAACACTGAAGCTTTCTTT.

The chain joins TRBV7-9 to TRBJ2-1, with a possible D match to TRBD2 (5 bases). Germline assignment: CDR1 SEHNR and CDR2 FQNEAQ (reference sequence). Between the trimmed V and J ends, which lost 2 bases and 6 bases, there was a span of 11 bases. The CDR3 is 14 amino acids. DNA for the CDR3: TGTGCCAGCAGCTTACGAGGGATGGGCAATGAGCAGTTCTTC. Its translation is CASSLRGMGNEQFF.

This clone was seen only a few times. The rearrangement joins TRBV28 to TRBJ1-2, with a tentative D call TRBD1 (5 bases). CDR1 and CDR2 (germline): MDHEN, SYDVKM. V lost 6 bases and J 7 bases, leaving 15 bases between the germline ends. The CDR3 spans 13 residues. CDR3 protein: CASSRGVLGGYTF. For the CDR3, the DNA is TGTGCCAGCAGCCGGGGGGTACTGGGTGGCTACACCTTC.

The V and J genes are TRBV7-8 and TRBJ2-7; the match to TRBD2 covers 8 bases. The CDR3 is 13 amino acids. Trimming took 1 base from V and 5 from J; bases not matched to a gene: 1. Germline V gene sequence: CDR1 SGHVS, CDR2 FQNEAQ. The CDR3 bases are TGTGCCAGCAGCTTAGGGCGGGAGGACGAGCAGTACGTC. Protein sequence: CASSLGREDEQYV.

The chain has TRBV6-1 and TRBJ2-7, with a possible D match to TRBD2 (6 bases). CDR3 length: 13 residues. CDR1 MNHNS and CDR2 SASEGT come from the germline V gene. V gave up 6 bases and J gave up 2 bases, with 11 bases separating them. The CDR3 DNA reads as TGTGCCAGCAGCCGGGGGATGACCTACGAGCAGTACTTC. Its translation: CASSRGMTYEQYF.

The J gene is TRBJ1-2, the V gene TRBV5-4; no definite D call. The CDR3 runs to 15 residues. CDR1 is SGHNT, CDR2 YYREEE, per germline (reference sequence). Trimming removed 4 bases at V and 2 bases at J, with 15 bases between. The CDR3 reads CASSPGSGRNYGYTF. The CDR3 bases are TGTGCCAGCAGCCCGGGGTCGGGCAGGAACTATGGCTACACCTTC.